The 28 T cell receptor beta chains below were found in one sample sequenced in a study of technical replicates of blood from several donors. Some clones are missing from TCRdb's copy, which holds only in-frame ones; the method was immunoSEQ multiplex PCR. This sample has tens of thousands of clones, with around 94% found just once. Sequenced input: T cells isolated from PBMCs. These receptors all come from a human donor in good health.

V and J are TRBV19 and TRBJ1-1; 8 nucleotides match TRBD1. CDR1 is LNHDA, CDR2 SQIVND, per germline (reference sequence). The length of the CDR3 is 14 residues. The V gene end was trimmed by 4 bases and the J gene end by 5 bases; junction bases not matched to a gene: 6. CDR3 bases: TGTGCCAGTAGTACGGACAGGGAAAGGACTGAAGCTTTCTTT. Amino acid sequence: CASSTDRERTEAFF.

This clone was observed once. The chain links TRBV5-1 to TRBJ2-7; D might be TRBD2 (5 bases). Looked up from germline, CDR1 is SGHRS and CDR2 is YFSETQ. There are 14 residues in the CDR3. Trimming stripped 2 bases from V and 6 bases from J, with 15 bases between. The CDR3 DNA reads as TGCGCCAGCAGCTTCCCTAGCTCATCTGGCGAGCAGTACTTC. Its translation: CASSFPSSSGEQYF.

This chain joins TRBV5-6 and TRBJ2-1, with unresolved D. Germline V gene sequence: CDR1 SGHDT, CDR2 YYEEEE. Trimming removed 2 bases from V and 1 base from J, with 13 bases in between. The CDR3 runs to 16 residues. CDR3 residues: CASSFGLTPSYNEQFF. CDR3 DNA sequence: TGTGCCAGCAGCTTTGGGCTAACGCCTTCCTACAATGAGCAGTTCTTC.

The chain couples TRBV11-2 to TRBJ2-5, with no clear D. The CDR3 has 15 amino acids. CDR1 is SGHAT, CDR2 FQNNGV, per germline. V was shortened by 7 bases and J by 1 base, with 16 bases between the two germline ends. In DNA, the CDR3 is TGTGCCAGCACCCCTTCTGACTCCATCCAAGAGACCCAGTACTTC. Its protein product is CASTPSDSIQETQYF.

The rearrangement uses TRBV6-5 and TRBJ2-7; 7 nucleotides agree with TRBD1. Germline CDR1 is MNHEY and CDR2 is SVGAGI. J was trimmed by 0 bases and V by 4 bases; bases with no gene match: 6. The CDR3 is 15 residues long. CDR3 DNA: TGTGCCAGCAGTTTCGGACAGGCAACCTCCTACGAGCAGTACTTC. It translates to CASSFGQATSYEQYF.

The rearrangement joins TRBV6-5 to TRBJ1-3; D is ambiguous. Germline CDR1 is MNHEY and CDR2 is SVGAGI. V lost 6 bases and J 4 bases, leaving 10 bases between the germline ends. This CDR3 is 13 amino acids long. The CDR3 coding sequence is TGTGCCAGCAGACATAAGCGGGGAAACACCATATATTTT. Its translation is CASRHKRGNTIYF.

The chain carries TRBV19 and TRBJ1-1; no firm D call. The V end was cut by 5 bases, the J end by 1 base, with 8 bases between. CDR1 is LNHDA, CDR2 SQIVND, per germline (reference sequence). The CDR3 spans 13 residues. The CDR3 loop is CASSRAQNTEAFF. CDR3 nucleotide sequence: TGTGCCAGTAGTCGCGCCCAGAACACTGAAGCTTTCTTT.

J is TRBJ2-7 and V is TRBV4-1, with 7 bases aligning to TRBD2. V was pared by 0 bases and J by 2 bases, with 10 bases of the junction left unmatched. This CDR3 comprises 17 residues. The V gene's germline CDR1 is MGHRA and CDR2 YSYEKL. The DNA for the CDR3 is TGCGCCAGCAGCCAAGAAATGGGAGGGAGGGGCCCCTACGAGCAGTACTTC. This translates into CASSQEMGGRGPYEQYF.

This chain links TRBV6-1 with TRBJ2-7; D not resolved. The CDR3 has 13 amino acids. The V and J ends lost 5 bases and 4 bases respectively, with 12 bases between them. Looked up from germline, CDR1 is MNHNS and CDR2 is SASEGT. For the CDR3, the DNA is TGTGCCAGCAGTCGGGTCTTGGCGTACGAGCAGTACTTC. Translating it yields CASSRVLAYEQYF.

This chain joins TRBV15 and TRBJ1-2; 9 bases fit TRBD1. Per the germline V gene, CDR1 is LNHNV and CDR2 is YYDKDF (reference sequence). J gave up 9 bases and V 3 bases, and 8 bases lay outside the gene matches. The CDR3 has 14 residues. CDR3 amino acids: CATSSRDRDLRYTF. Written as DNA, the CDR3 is TGTGCCACCAGCAGCCGGGACAGGGACCTACGCTACACCTTC.

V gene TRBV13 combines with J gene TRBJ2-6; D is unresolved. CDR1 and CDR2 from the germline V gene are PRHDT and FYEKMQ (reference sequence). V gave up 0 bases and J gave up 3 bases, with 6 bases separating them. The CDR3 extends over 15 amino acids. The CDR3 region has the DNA TGTGCCAGCAGCTTAGGCCTAGGTGGGGCCAACGTCCTGACTTTC. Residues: CASSLGLGGANVLTF.

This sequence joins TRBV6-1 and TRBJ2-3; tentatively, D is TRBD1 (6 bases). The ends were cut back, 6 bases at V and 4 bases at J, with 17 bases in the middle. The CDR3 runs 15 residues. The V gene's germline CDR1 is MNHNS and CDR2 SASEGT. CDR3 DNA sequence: TGTGCCAGCAGAGGGGACACCGGCTTCCCAGATACGCAGTATTTT. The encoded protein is CASRGDTGFPDTQYF.

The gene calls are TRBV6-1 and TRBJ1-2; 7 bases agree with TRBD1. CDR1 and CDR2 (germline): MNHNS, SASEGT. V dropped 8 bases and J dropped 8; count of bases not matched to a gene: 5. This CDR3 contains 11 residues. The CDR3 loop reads CASDRAGGYTF. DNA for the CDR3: TGTGCCAGCGACAGGGCGGGGGGCTACACCTTC.

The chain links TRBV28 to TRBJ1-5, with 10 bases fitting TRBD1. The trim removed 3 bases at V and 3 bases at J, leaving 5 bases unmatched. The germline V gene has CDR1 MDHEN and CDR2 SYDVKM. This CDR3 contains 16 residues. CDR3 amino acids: CASSFGDRGYNQPQHF. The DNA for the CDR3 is TGTGCCAGCAGTTTTGGGGACAGGGGCTACAATCAGCCCCAGCATTTT.

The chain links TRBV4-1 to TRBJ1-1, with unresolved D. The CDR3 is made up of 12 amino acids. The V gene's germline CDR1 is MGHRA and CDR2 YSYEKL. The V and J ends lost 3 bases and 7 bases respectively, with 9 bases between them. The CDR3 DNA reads TGCGCCAGCAGCCAGATGGGGAGTGAAGCTTTCTTT. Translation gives CASSQMGSEAFF.

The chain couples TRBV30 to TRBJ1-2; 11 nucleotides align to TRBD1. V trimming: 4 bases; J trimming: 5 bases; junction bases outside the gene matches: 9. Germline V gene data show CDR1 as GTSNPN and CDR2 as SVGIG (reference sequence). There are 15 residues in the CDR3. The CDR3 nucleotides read TGTGCCTGGATCCGCCGGGACAGGGGGAGTTATGGCTACACCTTC. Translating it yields CAWIRRDRGSYGYTF.

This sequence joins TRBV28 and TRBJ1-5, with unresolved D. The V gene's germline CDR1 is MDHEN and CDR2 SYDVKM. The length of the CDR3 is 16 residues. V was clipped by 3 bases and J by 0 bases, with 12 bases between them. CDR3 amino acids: CASSFVRQISNQPQHF. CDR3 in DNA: TGTGCCAGCAGTTTCGTGAGGCAGATTAGCAATCAGCCCCAGCATTTT.

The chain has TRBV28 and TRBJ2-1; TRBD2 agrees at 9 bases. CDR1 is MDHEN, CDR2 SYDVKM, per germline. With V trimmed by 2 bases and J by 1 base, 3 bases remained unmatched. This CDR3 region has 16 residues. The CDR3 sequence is CASSLISGSSYNEQFF. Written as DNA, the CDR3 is TGTGCCAGCAGTTTAATTAGCGGGAGTTCCTACAATGAGCAGTTCTTC.

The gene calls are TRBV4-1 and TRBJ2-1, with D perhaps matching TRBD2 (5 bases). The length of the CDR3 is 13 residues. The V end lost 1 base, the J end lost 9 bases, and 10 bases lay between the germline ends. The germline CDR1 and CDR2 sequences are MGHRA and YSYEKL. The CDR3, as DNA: TGCGCCAGCAGCCAAGTTGGACTTATTGAGCAGTTCTTC. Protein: CASSQVGLIEQFF.

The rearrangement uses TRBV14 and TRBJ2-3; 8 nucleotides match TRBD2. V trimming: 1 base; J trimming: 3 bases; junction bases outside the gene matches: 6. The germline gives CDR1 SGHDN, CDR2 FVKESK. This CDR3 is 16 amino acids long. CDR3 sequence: CASSQGSSGSTDTQYF. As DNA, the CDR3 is TGTGCCAGCAGCCAAGGGTCAAGCGGGAGTACAGATACGCAGTATTTT. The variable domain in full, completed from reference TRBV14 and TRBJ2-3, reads EAGVTQFPSHSVIEKGQTVTLRCDPISGHDNLYWYRRVMGKEIKFLLHFVKESKQDESGMPNNRFLAERTGGTYSTLKVQPAELEDSGVYFCASSQGSSGSTDTQYFGPGTRLTVL.

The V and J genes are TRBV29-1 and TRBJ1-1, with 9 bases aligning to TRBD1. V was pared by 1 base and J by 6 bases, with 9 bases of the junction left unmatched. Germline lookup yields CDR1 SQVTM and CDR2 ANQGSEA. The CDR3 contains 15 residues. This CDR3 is CSVEGGGTGNAEAFF. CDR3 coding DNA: TGCAGCGTTGAAGGGGGCGGGACAGGGAATGCTGAAGCTTTCTTT. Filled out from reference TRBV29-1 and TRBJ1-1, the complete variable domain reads SAVISQKPSRDICQRGTSLTIQCQVDSQVTMMFWYRQQPGQSLTLIATANQGSEATYESGFVIDKFPISRPNLTFSTLTVSNMSPEDSSIYLCSVEGGGTGNAEAFFGQGTRLTVV.

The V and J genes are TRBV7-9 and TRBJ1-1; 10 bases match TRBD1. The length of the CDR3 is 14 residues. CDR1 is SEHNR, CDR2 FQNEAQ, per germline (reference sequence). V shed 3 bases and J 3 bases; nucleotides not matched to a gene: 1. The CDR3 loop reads CASSFGQGDTEAFF. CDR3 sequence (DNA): TGTGCCAGCAGCTTCGGACAGGGGGACACTGAAGCTTTCTTT.

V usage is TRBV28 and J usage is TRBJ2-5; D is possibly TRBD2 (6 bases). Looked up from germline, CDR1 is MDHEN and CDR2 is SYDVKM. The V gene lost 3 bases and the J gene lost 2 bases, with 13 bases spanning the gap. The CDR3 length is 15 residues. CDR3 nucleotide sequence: TGTGCCAGCAGTTTTGGGGGGAACTTACAAGAGACCCAGTACTTC. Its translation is CASSFGGNLQETQYF.

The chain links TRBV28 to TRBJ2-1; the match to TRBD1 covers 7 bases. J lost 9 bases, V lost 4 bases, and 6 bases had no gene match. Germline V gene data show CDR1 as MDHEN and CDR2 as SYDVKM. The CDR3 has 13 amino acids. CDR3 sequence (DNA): TGTGCCAGCAGTTCGCTAAGGGGGCTTGAGCAGTTCTTC. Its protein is CASSSLRGLEQFF.

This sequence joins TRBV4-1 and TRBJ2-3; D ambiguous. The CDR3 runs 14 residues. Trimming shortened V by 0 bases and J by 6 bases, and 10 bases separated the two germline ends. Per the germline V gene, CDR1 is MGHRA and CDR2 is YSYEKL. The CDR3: CASSQETLGDTQYF. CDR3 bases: TGCGCCAGCAGCCAAGAAACGCTCGGGGATACGCAGTATTTT.

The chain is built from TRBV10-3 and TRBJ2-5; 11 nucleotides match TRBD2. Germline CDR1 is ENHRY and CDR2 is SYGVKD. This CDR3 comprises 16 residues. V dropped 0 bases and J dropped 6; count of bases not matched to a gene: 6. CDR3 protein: CAISESPLAGGKTQYF. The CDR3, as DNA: TGTGCCATCAGTGAGTCTCCCCTAGCGGGAGGAAAGACCCAGTACTTC.

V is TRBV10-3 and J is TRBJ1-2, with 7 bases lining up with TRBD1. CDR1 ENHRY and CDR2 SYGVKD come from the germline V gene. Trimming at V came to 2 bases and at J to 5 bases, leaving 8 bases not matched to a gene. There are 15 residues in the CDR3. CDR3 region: CAISEKGRQGYGYTF. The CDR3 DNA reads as TGTGCCATCAGTGAGAAGGGTCGACAGGGTTATGGCTACACCTTC.

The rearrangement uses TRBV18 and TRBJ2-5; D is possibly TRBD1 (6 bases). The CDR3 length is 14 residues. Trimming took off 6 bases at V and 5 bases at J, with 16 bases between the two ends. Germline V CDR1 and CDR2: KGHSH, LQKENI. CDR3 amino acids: CASSPTGRGETQYF. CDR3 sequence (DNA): TGTGCCAGCTCGCCAACAGGGCGCGGGGAGACCCAGTACTTC.